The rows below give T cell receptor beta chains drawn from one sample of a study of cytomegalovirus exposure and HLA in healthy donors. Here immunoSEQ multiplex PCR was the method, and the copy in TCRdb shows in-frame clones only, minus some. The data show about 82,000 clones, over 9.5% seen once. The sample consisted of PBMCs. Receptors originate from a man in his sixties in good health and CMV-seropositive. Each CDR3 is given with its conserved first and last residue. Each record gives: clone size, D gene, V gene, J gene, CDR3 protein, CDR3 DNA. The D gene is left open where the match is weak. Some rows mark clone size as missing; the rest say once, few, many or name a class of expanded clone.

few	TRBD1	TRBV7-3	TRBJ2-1	CASSSDREQFF	TGTGCCAGCAGCTCGGACAGGGAGCAGTTCTTC
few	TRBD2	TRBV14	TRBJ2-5	CACGGRQETQYF	TGTGCCTGCGGGGGACGGCAAGAGACCCAGTACTTC
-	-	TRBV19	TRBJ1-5	CASSAGGVISNQPQHF	TGTGCCAGTAGTGCAGGAGGGGTAATCAGCAATCAGCCCCAGCATTTT
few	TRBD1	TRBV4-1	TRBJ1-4	CASSQEGQKLFF	TGCGCCAGCAGCCAAGAGGGACAGAAACTGTTTTTT
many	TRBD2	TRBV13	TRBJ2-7	CASSSTSGPTYEQYF	TGTGCCAGCAGCTCCACTAGCGGCCCGACCTACGAGCAGTACTTC
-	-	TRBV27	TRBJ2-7	CASSLAGSYEQYF	TGTGCCAGCAGTTTAGCTGGGAGCTACGAGCAGTACTTC
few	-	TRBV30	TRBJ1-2	CAWSVPWGGGYTF	TGTGCCTGGAGTGTACCGTGGGGGGGCGGCTACACCTTC
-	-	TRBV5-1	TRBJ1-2	CASSLDQGVGGYTF	TGCGCCAGCAGCTTGGATCAGGGCGTAGGGGGCTACACCTTC
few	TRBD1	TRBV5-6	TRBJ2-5	CASSLPDRRQETQYF	TGTGCCAGCAGCTTGCCGGACAGGAGGCAAGAGACCCAGTACTTC
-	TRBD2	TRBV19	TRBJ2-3	CASSARLAGGTDTQYF	TGTGCCAGTAGTGCCCGACTAGCGGGAGGGACAGATACGCAGTATTTT
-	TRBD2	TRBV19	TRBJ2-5	CASRDAGVETQYF	TGTGCCAGTAGGGATGCGGGAGTGGAGACCCAGTACTTC
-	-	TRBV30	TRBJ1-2	CAWSPGPGGYTF	TGTGCCTGGAGTCCCGGCCCAGGTGGCTACACCTTC
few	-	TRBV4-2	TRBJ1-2	CASSQGGVVDGYTF	TGTGCCAGCAGCCAGGGAGGGGTAGTGGATGGCTACACCTTC
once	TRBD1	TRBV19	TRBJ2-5	CASSLQGAAQETQYF	TGTGCCAGTAGTCTGCAGGGGGCAGCCCAAGAGACCCAGTACTTC
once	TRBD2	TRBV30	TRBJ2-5	CAWELAGGMQYF	TGTGCCTGGGAACTAGCGGGAGGAATGCAGTACTTC
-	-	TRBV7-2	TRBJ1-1	CASNTIQQGNTEAFF	TGTGCCAGCAACACCATCCAACAGGGGAACACTGAAGCTTTCTTT
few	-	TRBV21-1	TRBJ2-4	CASSSRVRSKNIQYF	TGTGCCAGCAGCTCCCGAGTCAGGTCCAAAAACATTCAGTACTTC
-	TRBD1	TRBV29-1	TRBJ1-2	CSVEAGGFYGYTF	TGCAGCGTTGAGGCAGGGGGTTTTTATGGCTACACCTTC
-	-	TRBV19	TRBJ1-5	CASSFLPGDGQPQHF	TGTGCCAGTAGTTTTCTCCCAGGGGACGGTCAGCCCCAGCATTTT
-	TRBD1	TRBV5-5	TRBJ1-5	CASSKTGEGQPQHF	TGTGCCAGCAGCAAAACAGGGGAAGGGCAGCCCCAGCATTTT
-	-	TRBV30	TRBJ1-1	CAWGPGAFF	TGTGCCTGGGGGCCTGGTGCTTTCTTT
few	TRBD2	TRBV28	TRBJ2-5	CASSPHSGSGETQYF	TGTGCCAGCAGTCCGCATAGCGGGAGCGGAGAGACCCAGTACTTC
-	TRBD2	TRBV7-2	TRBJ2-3	CASSLVGSGNADTQYF	TGTGCCAGCAGCTTAGTGGGGAGCGGGAACGCGGATACGCAGTATTTT
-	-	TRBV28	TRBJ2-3	CASSPLGTDTQYF	TGTGCCAGCAGCCCACTCGGGACAGATACGCAGTATTTT
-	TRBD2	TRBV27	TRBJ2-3	CAISKAREKGDTQYF	TGTGCCATCAGCAAGGCGCGGGAGAAAGGAGATACGCAGTATTTT
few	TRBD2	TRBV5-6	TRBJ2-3	CASSFVLAGGSGDTQYF	TGTGCCAGCAGCTTTGTACTAGCGGGGGGCTCGGGAGATACGCAGTATTTT
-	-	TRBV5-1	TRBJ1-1	CASSLGAASPEAFF	TGCGCCAGCAGCTTGGGTGCCGCTAGCCCTGAAGCTTTCTTT
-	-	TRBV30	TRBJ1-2	CAWSSTVYGYTF	TGTGCCTGGTCGAGTACGGTCTATGGCTACACCTTC
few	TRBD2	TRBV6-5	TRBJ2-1	CASSYERGVYNEQFF	TGTGCCAGCAGTTACGAGCGGGGGGTCTACAATGAGCAGTTCTTC
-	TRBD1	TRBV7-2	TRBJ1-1	CASSVGQANTEAFF	TGTGCCAGCAGCGTCGGACAGGCGAACACTGAAGCTTTCTTT
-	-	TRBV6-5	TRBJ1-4	CASSPYRDMNEKLFF	TGTGCCAGCAGTCCCTACCGGGACATGAATGAAAAACTGTTTTTT
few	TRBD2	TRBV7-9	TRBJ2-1	CASSFRSGRGNEQFF	TGTGCCAGCAGCTTCCGAAGCGGGAGGGGTAATGAGCAGTTCTTC